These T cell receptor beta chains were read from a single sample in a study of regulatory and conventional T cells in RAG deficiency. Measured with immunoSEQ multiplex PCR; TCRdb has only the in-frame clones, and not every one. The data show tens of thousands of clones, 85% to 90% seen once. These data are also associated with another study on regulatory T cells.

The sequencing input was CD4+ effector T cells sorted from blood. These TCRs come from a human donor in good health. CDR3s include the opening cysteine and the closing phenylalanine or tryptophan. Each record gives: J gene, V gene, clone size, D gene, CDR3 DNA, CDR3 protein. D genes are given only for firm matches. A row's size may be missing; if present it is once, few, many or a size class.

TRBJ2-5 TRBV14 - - TGTGCCAGCAGCCAAGAAGAGACCCAGTACTTC CASSQEETQYF
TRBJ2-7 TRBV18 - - TGTGCCAGCTCGCCATCAGACAAGCGCGAGCAGTACTTC CASSPSDKREQYF
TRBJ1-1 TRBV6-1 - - TGTGCCATCTCAGGACCCCGGGAAGCTTTCTTT CAISGPREAFF
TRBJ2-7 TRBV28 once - TGTGCCAGCAGTTTGTGGTACGAGCAGTACTTC CASSLWYEQYF
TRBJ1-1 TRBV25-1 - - TGTGCCAGCAGTGAATTTGGTAAGAATAAAGCTTTCTTT CASSEFGKNKAFF
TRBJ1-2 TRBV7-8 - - TGTGCCAGCAGCTTAGGAGATCGATATGGCTACACCTTC CASSLGDRYGYTF
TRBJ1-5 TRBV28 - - TGTGCCATCGTACGCAGGGCCGGGGGCAATCAGCCCCAGCATTTT CAIVRRAGGNQPQHF
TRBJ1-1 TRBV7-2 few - TGTGCCAGCAGCTTAGCGGTTAACAGCAGAGGGGGGAACACTGAAGCTTTCTTT CASSLAVNSRGGNTEAFF
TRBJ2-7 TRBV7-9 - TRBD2 TGTGCCAGCAGCCCCCGGACTAGCGTCTCCTACGAGCAGTACTTC CASSPRTSVSYEQYF
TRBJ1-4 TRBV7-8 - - TGTGCCAGCAGTCCCCAGGCGGGGGTATGGAGGACAACTAATGAAAAACTGTTTTTT CASSPQAGVWRTTNEKLFF
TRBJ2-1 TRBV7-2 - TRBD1 TGTGCCAGCAGCTCTGGACAGGGGTTGAATGAGCAGTTCTTC CASSSGQGLNEQFF
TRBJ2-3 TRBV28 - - TGTGCCAGCAGTTTGTCTACTATCCCTCCTACGCAGTATTTT CASSLSTIPPTQYF
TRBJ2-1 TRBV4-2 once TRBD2 TGTGCCAGCAGCCAAATGGGTAGCGGGGGGGCTAATGAGCAGTTCTTC CASSQMGSGGANEQFF
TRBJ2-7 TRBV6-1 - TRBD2 TGTGCCAGCAGTGCTTACTCTAGCGGGAGGAATTGGAGAATGGACGAGCAGTACTTC CASSAYSSGRNWRMDEQYF
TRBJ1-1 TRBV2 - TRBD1 TGTGCCAGCAGTGAAGTAAGACAGGGCGAGTACACTGAAGCTTTCTTT CASSEVRQGEYTEAFF
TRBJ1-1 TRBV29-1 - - TGCAGCGTTGATAAGTTCACTGAAGCTTTCTTT CSVDKFTEAFF
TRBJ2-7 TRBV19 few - TGTGCCAGTAGTATAGGGCCAGGGAGGAGCGAGCAGTACTTC CASSIGPGRSEQYF
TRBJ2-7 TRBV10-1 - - TGCGCCAGCAGTGCGACCGACAGAACCTACGAGCAGTACTTC CASSATDRTYEQYF
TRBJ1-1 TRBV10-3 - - TGTGCCATCAGTGAGCCCCACGGGACTGAAGCTTTCTTT CAISEPHGTEAFF
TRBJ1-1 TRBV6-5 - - TGTGCCAGCAGCCCCGACAGATCGAACACTGAAGCTTTCTTT CASSPDRSNTEAFF
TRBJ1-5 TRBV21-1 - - TGTGCCAGCAGCATCCTGCTAGCTACATGGCATCATCAGCCCCAGCATTTT CASSILLATWHHQPQHF
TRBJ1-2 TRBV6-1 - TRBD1 TGTGCCTCCCGGGACAGGGATGATGGCTACACCTTC CASRDRDDGYTF
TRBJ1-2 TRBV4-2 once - TGTGCCAGCAGCCCCGGACCCTATGGCTACACCTTC CASSPGPYGYTF
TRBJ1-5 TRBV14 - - TGTGCCAGCAGCCCGGACCACAATCAGCCCCAGCATTTT CASSPDHNQPQHF
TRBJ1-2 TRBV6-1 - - TGTGCCAGCAGTGAAGCGGACCGCTATGGCTACACCTTC CASSEADRYGYTF
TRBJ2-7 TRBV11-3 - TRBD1 TGTGCCAGCAGCCCCTACGACAGGGGCCGGTACGAGCAGTACTTC CASSPYDRGRYEQYF
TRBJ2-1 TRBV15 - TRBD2 TGTGCCACCAGCTCGCGTAGCGGGGGTTACAATGAGCAGTTCTTC CATSSRSGGYNEQFF
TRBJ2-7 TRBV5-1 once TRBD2 TGCGCCAGCAGCCCGTCGGGGGGTTACGAGCAGTACTTC CASSPSGGYEQYF
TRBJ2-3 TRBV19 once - TGTGCCAGTAGTAGCGGGTGGGGGACAGATACGCAGTATTTT CASSSGWGTDTQYF
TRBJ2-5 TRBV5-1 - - TGCGCCAGCAGCACCACTAGCACTGGCATCGGAGAGACCCAGTACTTC CASSTTSTGIGETQYF
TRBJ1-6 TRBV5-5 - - TGTGCCTCTTCACCAGGTACTTACTCATCACCCCTCCACTTT CASSPGTYSSPLHF
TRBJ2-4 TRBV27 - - TGTGCCAGCAGTTTTACGTCAGAAACAAACATTCAGTACTTC CASSFTSETNIQYF
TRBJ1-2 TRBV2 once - TGTGCCAGCAGTGAGGGGCAGGGGACCCTCTATGGCTACACCTTC CASSEGQGTLYGYTF
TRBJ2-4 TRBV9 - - TGTGCCAGCAGCGTAGAGGCAGGGGCGTCGAACATTCAGTACTTC CASSVEAGASNIQYF
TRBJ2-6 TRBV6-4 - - TGCGCCAGCAGTGACGGGGTTTACGGGGCCAACGTCCTGACTTTC CASSDGVYGANVLTF
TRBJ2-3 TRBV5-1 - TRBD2 TGCGCCAGCAGCTTTAGCGGGGCTAGCACAGATACGCAGTATTTT CASSFSGASTDTQYF
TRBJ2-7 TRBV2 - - TGTGCCAGCAGTGAAGGGCCATCATACGAGCAGTACTTC CASSEGPSYEQYF
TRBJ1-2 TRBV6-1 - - TGTGCCAGCAGCACAGACAGGTCCCTTGGCTACACCTTC CASSTDRSLGYTF
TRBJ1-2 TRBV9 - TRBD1 TGTGCCAGCAGCGAAACAGGGGACTATGGCTACACCTTC CASSETGDYGYTF
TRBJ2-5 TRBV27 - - TGTGCCAGCAGTTTAGGATTTCTGGAGACCCAGTACTTC CASSLGFLETQYF
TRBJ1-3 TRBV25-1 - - TGTGCCAGCAGTGTTCTTGCAGGAAACACCATATATTTT CASSVLAGNTIYF
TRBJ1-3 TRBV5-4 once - TGTGCCAGCAGCCCCTACAGCAGCTCGGGAGGAAACACCATATATTTT CASSPYSSSGGNTIYF
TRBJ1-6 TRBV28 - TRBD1 TGTGCCAGTACCCAGGGGGGGAATAATTCACCCCTCCACTTT CASTQGGNNSPLHF
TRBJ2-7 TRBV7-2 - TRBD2 TGTGCCAGCAGCTTAGAATCTAGCGGGATGGGCTACGAGCAGTACTTC CASSLESSGMGYEQYF
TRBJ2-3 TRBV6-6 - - TGTGCCAGCAGTTACTTTGGGGCGGATACGCAGTATTTT CASSYFGADTQYF
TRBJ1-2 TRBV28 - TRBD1 TGTGCCAGCAGCCCCGGGACAGGGGGCGGTTATGATGGCTACACCTTC CASSPGTGGGYDGYTF
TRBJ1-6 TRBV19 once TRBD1 TGTGCCAGTAGTATATATTGGGACAGGGGTAATTCACCCCTCCACTTT CASSIYWDRGNSPLHF
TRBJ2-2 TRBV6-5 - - TGTGCCAGCAGTTGGGGGCGGGGCACGGGGACCGGGGAGCTGTTTTTT CASSWGRGTGTGELFF
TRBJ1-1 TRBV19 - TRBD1 TGTGCCAGTAGTATCGGACAGGGGTTCCTGAACACTGAAGCTTTCTTT CASSIGQGFLNTEAFF
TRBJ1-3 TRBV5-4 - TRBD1 TGTGCCAGCAGCCCGGGACAGGGGGTGTCTGGAAACACCATATATTTT CASSPGQGVSGNTIYF
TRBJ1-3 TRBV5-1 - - TGCGCCAGCAGCACTGGGACAAGAAACACCATATATTTT CASSTGTRNTIYF
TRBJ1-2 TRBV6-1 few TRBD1 TGTGCCAGCAATGAGGACAGGACCAACTATGGCTACACCTTC CASNEDRTNYGYTF
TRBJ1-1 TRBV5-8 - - TGTGCCAGCAGCTTTCACCTTACCATAATGAACACTGAAGCTTTCTTT CASSFHLTIMNTEAFF
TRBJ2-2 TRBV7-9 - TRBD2 TGTGCCAGCAGCCCCGGGACTAGCGGGGGGCCGAACACCGGGGAGCTGTTTTTT CASSPGTSGGPNTGELFF
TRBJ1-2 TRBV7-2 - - TGTGCCAGCAGCTTAGCGCGAGGGGCGGGTAACTATGGCTACACCTTC CASSLARGAGNYGYTF
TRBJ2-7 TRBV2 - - TGTGCCAGCAGGTTGGACAGCTCCTCCTACGAGCAGTACTTC CASRLDSSSYEQYF
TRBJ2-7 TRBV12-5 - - TGTGCTAGTGGTCCAGGACAAATCTACGAGCAGTACTTC CASGPGQIYEQYF
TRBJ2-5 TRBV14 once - TGTGCCAGCAGCCAAGTAGAGGGGACCCAGTACTTC CASSQVEGTQYF
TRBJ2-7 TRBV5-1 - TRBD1 TGCGCCAGCAGCTCGAGGACAGGGAACTACGAGCAGTACTTC CASSSRTGNYEQYF
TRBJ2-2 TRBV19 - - TGTGCCAGTAAGGGGAGGAACACCGGGGAGCTGTTTTTT CASKGRNTGELFF